This T cell receptor (beta chain) comes out of a study of blood T cell repertoires in COVID-19. The wider study: In each case, the material was cDNA or gDNA derived from T cells, B-cell-depleted T cells, or PBMCs.

Generated by immunoSEQ multiplex PCR, the TCRdb table keeps only in-frame clones and is missing some. The sample lists under 300,000 clones, more than 85% seen once, with roughly 8.3% in the top ten. The CDR3 is 13 amino acids. The germline gives CDR1 MGHRA, CDR2 YSYEKL. J gave up 9 bases and V 1 base, and 3 bases lay outside the gene matches. The TCR sequence derives from a man aged 35 to 55 who had recovered from COVID-19. This chain joins TRBV4-1 and TRBJ2-7; 10 positions match TRBD2. Sequencing used PBMCs or T cells enriched from blood (not recorded which). CDR3 amino acids: CASSQGLAGAQYF. The CDR3 DNA sequence: TGCGCCAGCAGCCAAGGTCTAGCGGGGGCGCAGTACTTC.